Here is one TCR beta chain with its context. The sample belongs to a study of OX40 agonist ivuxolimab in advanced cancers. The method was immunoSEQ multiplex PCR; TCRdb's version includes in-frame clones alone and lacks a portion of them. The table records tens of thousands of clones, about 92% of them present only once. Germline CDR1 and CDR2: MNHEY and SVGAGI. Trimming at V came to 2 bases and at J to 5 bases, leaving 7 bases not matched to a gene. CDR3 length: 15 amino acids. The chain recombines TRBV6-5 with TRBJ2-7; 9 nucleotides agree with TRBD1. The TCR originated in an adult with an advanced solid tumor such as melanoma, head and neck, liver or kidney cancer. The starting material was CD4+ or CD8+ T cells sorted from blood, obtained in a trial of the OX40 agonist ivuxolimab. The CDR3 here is CASSYPGQGFHEQYF. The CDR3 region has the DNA TGTGCCAGCAGTTACCCGGGACAGGGATTTCACGAGCAGTACTTC.